The 18 T cell receptor beta chains in this list originate from one sample, sequenced in a study of T cell responses to AZD1222 COVID-19 vaccine. This table comes from immunoSEQ multiplex PCR, and its TCRdb copy is limited to in-frame clones, with some not included. The data contain about 120,000 clones, about 90% of them singletons. Sequences were derived from peripheral blood, sampled 28 days after the second AZD1222 dose. Receptors originate from an adult who received the AZD1222 COVID-19 vaccine.

This chain links TRBV3-1 (or the pseudogene TRBV3-2) with TRBJ1-1, with TRBD1 matching 8 bases. CDR3 size: 13 residues. The V gene end was trimmed by 4 bases and the J gene end by 4 bases; junction bases not matched to a gene: 2. Germline V lookup: CDR1 LGHDT, CDR2 YNNKEL (reference sequence). The CDR3 DNA is TGTGCCAGCAGCCCCGACAGGGGCACTGAAGCTTTCTTT. It translates to CASSPDRGTEAFF.

V gene TRBV9 combines with J gene TRBJ1-3; maybe TRBD1 (6 bases). Trimming removed 2 bases at V and 0 bases at J, with 15 bases between. The CDR3 has 17 amino acids. CDR1 and CDR2 from the germline V gene are SGDLS and YYNGEE. Written as DNA, the CDR3 is TGTGCCAGCAGCGTCACGGACAGCCTGCGCTCTGGAAACACCATATATTTT. This sequence encodes CASSVTDSLRSGNTIYF. Full variable domain (rest looked up from reference TRBV9 and TRBJ1-3): DSGVTQTPKHLITATGQRVTLRCSPRSGDLSVYWYQQSLDQGLQFLIQYYNGEERAKGNILERFSAQQFPDLHSELNLSSLELGDSALYFCASSVTDSLRSGNTIYFGEGSWLTVV.

V and J are TRBV19 and TRBJ2-7, with D perhaps matching TRBD1 (6 bases). Trimming removed 1 base from V and 4 bases from J, with 14 bases in between. Germline CDR1 and CDR2: LNHDA and SQIVND (reference sequence). The CDR3 sequence is 15 residues long. The CDR3 here is CASSIGTEGTYEQYF. CDR3 nucleotides: TGTGCCAGTAGTATAGGGACAGAAGGAACTTACGAGCAGTACTTC.

The rearrangement links TRBV4-3 to TRBJ1-1; D ambiguous. The V end lost 1 base, the J end lost 3 bases, and 6 bases lay between the germline ends. From germline, CDR1 is LGHNA and CDR2 YSLEER. CDR3 length equals 13 residues. This CDR3 is CASSQGSHTEAFF. CDR3 sequence (DNA): TGCGCCAGCAGCCAAGGCAGTCACACTGAAGCTTTCTTT.

The rearrangement links TRBV3-1 (or the pseudogene TRBV3-2) to TRBJ1-2, with a possible D match to TRBD1 (6 bases). Trimming cost V 6 bases and J 3 bases, with 17 bases left between them. This CDR3 spans 15 amino acids. Germline V lookup: CDR1 LGHDT, CDR2 YNNKEL (reference sequence). CDR3 nucleotides: TGTGCCAGCAGGGGTCTCGGGGGGGCGGACTATGGCTACACCTTC. Translation gives CASRGLGGADYGYTF.

This chain connects TRBV29-1 to TRBJ2-5; D not certain. Trimming removed 7 bases at V and 4 bases at J, with 16 bases between. The germline V gene encodes CDR1 SQVTM and CDR2 ANQGSEA. CDR3 length: 13 amino acids. CDR3 bases: TGCAGCGGGAAGGGCCCCGGCAGAGAGACCCAGTACTTC. Translating gives CSGKGPGRETQYF. The entire variable domain, with the rest obtained from reference TRBV29-1 and TRBJ2-5, is as follows: SAVISQKPSRDICQRGTSLTIQCQVDSQVTMMFWYRQQPGQSLTLIATANQGSEATYESGFVIDKFPISRPNLTFSTLTVSNMSPEDSSIYLCSGKGPGRETQYFGPGTRLLVL.

The rearrangement uses TRBV11-2 and TRBJ2-3, with D tentatively TRBD1 or TRBD2 (5 bases each). The CDR3 loop spans 16 amino acids. From germline, CDR1 is SGHAT and CDR2 FQNNGV. The ends were cut back, 5 bases at V and 6 bases at J, with 21 bases in the middle. CDR3 amino acids: CASSPTGTSHVDTQYF. CDR3 sequence (DNA): TGTGCCAGCAGCCCCACCGGGACGTCGCATGTGGATACGCAGTATTTT.

This chain joins TRBV2 and TRBJ2-2; D ambiguous. Germline lookup yields CDR1 SNHLY and CDR2 FYNNEI. V lost 4 bases and J lost 1, with 7 bases in between. This CDR3 is 14 amino acids long. CDR3 residues: CASSGQENTGELFF. The CDR3 nucleotides read TGTGCCAGCAGTGGGCAGGAGAACACCGGGGAGCTGTTTTTT.

This chain connects TRBV5-1 to TRBJ1-2; 8 bases are a match to TRBD1. The CDR3 contains 13 residues. With 4 bases clipped from V and 6 bases from J, the junction kept 5 bases outside the gene matches. Looked up from germline, CDR1 is SGHRS and CDR2 is YFSETQ. The CDR3 region has the DNA TGCGCCAGCAGCCCGACAGGGGAAAATGGCTACACCTTC. It encodes CASSPTGENGYTF.

This chain joins TRBV7-3 and TRBJ2-1; 10 nucleotides align to TRBD2. From germline, CDR1 is SGHTA and CDR2 FQGTGA. The ends lost 6 bases at V and 2 bases at J; junction bases unmatched: 4. The CDR3 totals 15 residues. The CDR3 bases are TGTGCCAGCAGTTTAGCGGGGGGCACCTACAATGAGCAGTTCTTC. It translates to CASSLAGGTYNEQFF.

The chain employs TRBV27 and TRBJ1-1; perhaps TRBD1 as D (6 bases). Germline assignment: CDR1 MNHEY and CDR2 SMNVEV (reference sequence). V shed 4 bases and J shed 7 bases, with 16 bases lying between them. The CDR3 is 14 amino acids. This CDR3 reads CASSSRQGGLEAFF. The DNA of the CDR3 is TGTGCCAGCAGTTCTCGACAAGGGGGACTTGAAGCTTTCTTT.

CDR3 sequence reads: CASSESGGGRGQPQHF. CDR3 DNA sequence: TGTGCCAGCAGTGAATCCGGAGGGGGGCGAGGTCAGCCCCAGCATTTT. J is TRBJ1-5 and V is TRBV6-1, with D perhaps matching TRBD1 (6 bases). The CDR3 runs to 16 residues. Looked up from germline, CDR1 is MNHNS and CDR2 is SASEGT. The V end was cut by 2 bases, the J end by 6 bases, with 17 bases between.

V usage is TRBV25-1 and J usage is TRBJ1-1, with a tentative D call TRBD1 (5 bases). In germline, CDR1 is MGHDK, CDR2 SYGVNS. V was shortened by 2 bases and J by 3 bases, with 16 bases between the two germline ends. The CDR3 extends over 16 amino acids. The CDR3 DNA sequence: TGTGCCAGCAGTGAAGGGGCGGGGTGGCGTGACACTGAAGCTTTCTTT. Its translation is CASSEGAGWRDTEAFF. Complete variable domain (other parts from reference TRBV25-1 and TRBJ1-1): EADIYQTPRYLVIGTGKKITLECSQTMGHDKMYWYQQDPGMELHLIHYSYGVNSTEKGDLSSESTVSRIRTEHFPLTLESARPSHTSQYLCASSEGAGWRDTEAFFGQGTRLTVV.

A single count supports this clone. The V gene is TRBV5-1, the J gene TRBJ2-3; D is possibly TRBD1 or TRBD2 (5 bases each). V was pared by 4 bases and J by 2 bases, with 8 bases between. CDR1 is SGHRS, CDR2 YFSETQ, per germline. The CDR3 totals 13 residues. CDR3 sequence (DNA): TGCGCCAGCAGCAGGGGACCCACAGATACGCAGTATTTT. Protein: CASSRGPTDTQYF.

The chain couples TRBV5-5 to TRBJ2-7; D possibly matches TRBD1 or TRBD2 (7 bases each). V was clipped by 0 bases and J by 4 bases, with 14 bases between them. CDR3 size: 15 residues. Germline V gene data show CDR1 as SGHKS and CDR2 as YYEKEE (reference sequence). In DNA form, the CDR3 reads TGTGCCAGCAGCTTGGTGCCAGGGGGAGGGTACGAGCAGTACTTC. Its protein is CASSLVPGGGYEQYF.

The chain is built from TRBV7-2 and TRBJ2-3; 8 bases are shared with TRBD2. CDR3 length equals 17 residues. Trimming removed 5 bases from V and 0 bases from J; junction bases left unmatched: 10. Per the germline V gene, CDR1 is SGHTA and CDR2 is FQGNSA. CDR3 DNA: TGTGCCAGCAGCCCAAGACCTCGCGGGGGGAGCACAGATACGCAGTATTTT. This encodes CASSPRPRGGSTDTQYF. Looking up the rest from reference TRBV7-2 and TRBJ2-3 gives the full variable domain: GAGVSQSPSNKVTEKGKDVELRCDPISGHTALYWYRQSLGQGLEFLIYFQGNSAPDKSGLPSDRFSAERTGGSVSTLTIQRTQQEDSAVYLCASSPRPRGGSTDTQYFGPGTRLTVL.

This clone was detected only once. The CDR3 DNA sequence: TGTGCCAGCTCACCCCGGAAGGGTCCCTACGAGCAGTACTTC. This sequence encodes CASSPRKGPYEQYF. The chain has TRBV18 and TRBJ2-7; no clear D. CDR3 length: 14 residues. CDR1 KGHSH and CDR2 LQKENI come from the germline V gene. Trimming cost V 3 bases and J 2 bases, with 11 bases left between them.

This clone appeared once. This sequence joins TRBV12-3 or TRBV12-4 and TRBJ1-5; D is uncertain. Between the trimmed V and J ends, which lost 2 bases and 4 bases, there was a span of 6 bases. The CDR3 covers 13 residues. CDR3 sequence: CASSLIQNQPQHF. The CDR3 nucleotides read TGTGCCAGCAGTTTAATTCAAAATCAGCCCCAGCATTTT.